This T cell receptor beta chain stems from a study of beta chain features in type 1 diabetes. Trimming stripped 5 bases from V and 0 bases from J, with 5 bases between. Looked up from germline, CDR1 is MNHEY and CDR2 is SVGAGI. CDR3 length equals 13 residues. Expressed TCRB transcripts were sequenced, since all the RNA that had been isolated was reverse transcribed. Sequenced by immunoSEQ multiplex PCR; TCRdb stores in-frame clones only, minus some. The data contain approximately 90,000 clones, 25% to 35% of them singletons. Sequenced: stem cell memory CD4+ T cells from blood. The gene calls are TRBV6-5 and TRBJ1-3; no definite D call. This TCR was sampled from a woman in her late teens or twenties in good health. The CDR3 region is CASSPDSGNTIYF. The DNA for the CDR3 is TGTGCCAGCAGTCCAGACTCTGGAAACACCATATATTTT.